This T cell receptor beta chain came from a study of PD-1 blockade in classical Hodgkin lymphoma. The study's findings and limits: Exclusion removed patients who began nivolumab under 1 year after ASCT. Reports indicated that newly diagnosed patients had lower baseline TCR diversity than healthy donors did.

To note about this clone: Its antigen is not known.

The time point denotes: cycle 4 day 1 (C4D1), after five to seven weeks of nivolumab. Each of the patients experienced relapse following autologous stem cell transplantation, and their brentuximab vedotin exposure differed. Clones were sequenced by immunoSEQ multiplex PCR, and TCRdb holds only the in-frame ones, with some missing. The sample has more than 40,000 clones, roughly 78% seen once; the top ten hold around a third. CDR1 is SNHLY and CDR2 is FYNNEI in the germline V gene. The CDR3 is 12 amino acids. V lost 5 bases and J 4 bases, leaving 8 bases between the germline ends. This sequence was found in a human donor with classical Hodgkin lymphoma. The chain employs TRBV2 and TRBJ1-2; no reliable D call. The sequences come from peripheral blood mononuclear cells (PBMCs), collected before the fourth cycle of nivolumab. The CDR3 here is CASSFTPYGYTF. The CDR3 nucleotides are TGTGCCAGCAGTTTTACACCCTATGGCTACACCTTC.